This TCR beta chain originates from a study of blood T cell repertoires in COVID-19. TCRdb's copy holds only in-frame clones and misses some; the assay was immunoSEQ multiplex PCR. The sample carries about 110,000 clones, about nine tenths recorded once. The germline gives CDR1 SGHVS, CDR2 FQNEAQ. There are 16 residues in the CDR3. J was trimmed by 8 bases and V by 4 bases; bases with no gene match: 15. The genes are TRBV7-8 and TRBJ1-2; 8 bases align to TRBD1. The clonotype comes from a man aged 45-65 years with active or convalescent COVID-19. Input material: peripheral blood. CDR3 amino acids: CASSSFPGTGRYGYTF. The CDR3 nucleotides read TGTGCCAGCAGCTCCTTCCCCGGGACAGGCCGTTACGGCTACACCTTC.